The clone carrying this T cell receptor (beta chain) showed up just a few times. Its antigen is still unknown. Combining a sample-barcoded 5' primer with a J-beta primer mix, a second PCR ran for about 7 to 11 cycles. TCRdb ran MiXCR on the 5' RACE reads and lists one entry per CDR3 protein. The sample gives roughly 680,000 distinct CDR3 sequences, 20% to 25% of which show up once; approximately 3.6% is in the top ten. V gave up 6 bases and J gave up 2 bases, with 20 bases separating them. CDR3 length: 17 residues. In germline, CDR1 is MDHEN, CDR2 SYDVKM. The data belong to a study of blood T cells in healthy people across ages. Study findings and constraints: A roughly linear fall in TCR beta diversity per million T cells was seen with increasing age.

The receptor comes from a man between 65 and 80 years old in good health. The specimen sequenced was blood. This chain joins TRBV28 and TRBJ2-1, with a possible D match to TRBD2 (7 bases). The CDR3 DNA follows: TGTGCCAGCAGAGGGGGGGCGGGAGTGAGCCCCTACAATGAGCAGTTCTTC. This codes for CASRGGAGVSPYNEQFF.